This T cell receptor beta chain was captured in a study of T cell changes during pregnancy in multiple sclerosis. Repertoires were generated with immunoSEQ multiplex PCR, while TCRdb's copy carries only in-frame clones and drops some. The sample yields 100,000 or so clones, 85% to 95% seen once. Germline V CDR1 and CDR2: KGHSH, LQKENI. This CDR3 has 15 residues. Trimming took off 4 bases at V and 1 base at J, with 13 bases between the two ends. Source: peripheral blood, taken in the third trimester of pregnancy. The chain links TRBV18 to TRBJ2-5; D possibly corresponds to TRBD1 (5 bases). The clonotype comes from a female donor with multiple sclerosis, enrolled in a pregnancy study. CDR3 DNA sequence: TGTGCCAGCTCACGAGACAGAACTCCCCAAGAGACCCAGTACTTC. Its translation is CASSRDRTPQETQYF.